A single sample is the source of the 27 T cell receptor beta chains below, sequenced in a study of cytomegalovirus exposure and HLA in healthy donors. PCR involved 60 Vbeta and 13 Jbeta primers. The assay was immunoSEQ multiplex PCR, and TCRdb's table has in-frame clones only and misses some. The sample lists approximately 46,000 clones; 70% to 80% were seen once. Material for sequencing was PBMCs. These receptors were taken from a man in his thirties or forties in good health and CMV-seronegative.

The chain links TRBV7-6 to TRBJ2-7, with 13 bases matching TRBD2. Trimming cost V 1 base and J 3 bases; bases outside gene matches: 3. Germline CDR1 SGHVS, CDR2 FNYEAQ. The CDR3 runs 16 residues. For the CDR3, the DNA is TGTGCCAGCAGCTTAGGGACTAGCGGGAGTTACTACGAGCAGTACTTC. This codes for CASSLGTSGSYYEQYF.

The chain couples TRBV5-4 to TRBJ2-2, with 8 bases matching TRBD2. The germline V gene encodes CDR1 SGHNT and CDR2 YYREEE (reference sequence). The CDR3 runs 15 residues. V lost 2 bases to trimming and J lost 7 bases; unmatched junction nucleotides: 7. CDR3 sequence (DNA): TGTGCCAGCAGCTTAGCGGGAGCCCCCTACGGGGAGCTGTTTTTT. It is translated as CASSLAGAPYGELFF.

This chain connects TRBV7-2 to TRBJ2-3; weak D call: TRBD2 (5 bases). CDR3 length equals 13 residues. The V gene lost 2 bases and the J gene lost 4 bases, with 7 bases spanning the gap. Germline values: CDR1 SGHTA, CDR2 FQGNSA. The CDR3 spells CASSLWESDTQYF. CDR3 in DNA: TGTGCCAGCAGCTTATGGGAGTCAGATACGCAGTATTTT.

Only one count was recorded for this clone. The J gene is TRBJ2-7, the V gene TRBV5-1; 10 nucleotides line up with TRBD2. V was pared by 4 bases and J by 0 bases, with 7 bases of the junction left unmatched. The CDR3 runs 16 residues. Per the germline V gene, CDR1 is SGHRS and CDR2 is YFSETQ. The CDR3 DNA follows: TGCGCCAGCAGCCCCACACTAGCGGGAAGCTCCTACGAGCAGTACTTC. Protein: CASSPTLAGSSYEQYF.

J is TRBJ2-1 and V is TRBV18; TRBD2 aligns across 10 bases. Unmatched junction bases numbered 8, after V lost 3 bases and J lost 0 bases. CDR3 size: 18 residues. The germline V gene has CDR1 KGHSH and CDR2 LQKENI. CDR3 sequence (DNA): TGTGCCAGCTCACCCATACGGACTAGCGGAATCTCCTACAATGAGCAGTTCTTC. Translating it yields CASSPIRTSGISYNEQFF.

The chain carries TRBV7-9 and TRBJ2-3; 7 bases fit TRBD1. Germline loops: CDR1 SEHNR, CDR2 FQNEAQ (reference sequence). V trimming: 2 bases; J trimming: 5 bases; junction bases outside the gene matches: 7. The CDR3 runs to 15 residues. The CDR3: CASSLKRGPVDTQYF. In DNA form, the CDR3 reads TGTGCCAGCAGCTTAAAAAGGGGGCCCGTAGATACGCAGTATTTT.

The chain carries TRBV5-6 and TRBJ1-1; D is possibly TRBD1 (6 bases). The CDR3 has 14 residues. In germline, CDR1 is SGHDT, CDR2 YYEEEE. Trimming took off 0 bases at V and 3 bases at J, with 9 bases between the two ends. Here the CDR3 reads CASSLVGGYTEAFF. CDR3 coding DNA: TGTGCCAGCAGCTTGGTAGGGGGATACACTGAAGCTTTCTTT. Combining the CDR3 with reference TRBV5-6 and TRBJ1-1 gives the whole variable domain DAGVTQSPTHLIKTRGQQVTLRCSPKSGHDTVSWYQQALGQGPQFIFQYYEEEERQRGNFPDRFSGHQFPNYSSELNVNALLLGDSALYLCASSLVGGYTEAFFGQGTRLTVV.

This clone was observed a handful of times. The rearrangement uses TRBV6-6 and TRBJ1-2, with 7 bases lining up with TRBD1. V shed 5 bases, J shed 8 bases, and the junction held 8 bases outside the gene matches. Germline V gives CDR1 MNHNY, CDR2 SVGAGI (reference sequence). The CDR3 totals 13 residues. The CDR3 DNA reads TGTGCCAGCAGTCCGACAGGGAATGGGGGCTACACCTTC. This codes for CASSPTGNGGYTF.

The V gene is TRBV5-1, the J gene TRBJ2-1; D is perhaps TRBD2 (5 bases). This CDR3 has 13 amino acids. The germline CDR1 and CDR2 sequences are SGHRS and YFSETQ. With 3 bases removed from V and 4 bases from J, the gap between germline ends came to 8 bases. DNA for the CDR3: TGCGCCAGCAGCTCCGGACTGTACAATGAGCAGTTCTTC. It translates to CASSSGLYNEQFF.

Only a few counts were recorded for this clone. The chain joins TRBV10-3 to TRBJ1-1; D perhaps matches TRBD1 (6 bases). Germline V gives CDR1 ENHRY, CDR2 SYGVKD. V was cut by 7 bases and J by 1 base, with 10 bases left in between. This CDR3 is 13 amino acids long. The chain's CDR3 is CAIKLQGNTEAFF. The CDR3 DNA follows: TGTGCCATCAAGCTACAGGGGAACACTGAAGCTTTCTTT.

This chain joins TRBV4-1 and TRBJ1-1; no definite D call. V was shortened by 7 bases and J by 1 base, with 19 bases between the two germline ends. CDR3 length: 16 residues. The V gene's germline CDR1 is MGHRA and CDR2 YSYEKL. CDR3 in DNA: TGCGCCAGCACGGGAGGGCCGGCGATAGGGAACACTGAAGCTTTCTTT. Translation: CASTGGPAIGNTEAFF.

V and J are TRBV7-9 and TRBJ2-2, with a possible D match to TRBD2 (6 bases). Deletions cut 5 bases from V and 4 bases from J, with 20 bases between. This CDR3 is built from 17 residues. Germline lookup yields CDR1 SEHNR and CDR2 FQNEAQ (reference sequence). The CDR3 nucleotides read TGTGCCAGCAGCCCCAGGCCGACTGGAGCGGGCACCGGGGAGCTGTTTTTT. Residues: CASSPRPTGAGTGELFF.

The rearrangement links TRBV9 to TRBJ2-1; weak D call: TRBD2 (5 bases). Between the trimmed V and J ends, which lost 4 bases and 1 base, there was a span of 18 bases. Germline CDR1 reads SGDLS; CDR2 reads YYNGEE. The CDR3 is 17 amino acids. The CDR3 sequence is CASSPRWGDESYNEQFF. The CDR3 DNA reads as TGTGCCAGCAGCCCTCGTTGGGGAGACGAGTCCTACAATGAGCAGTTCTTC.

This clone has only a few counts. This chain connects TRBV5-6 to TRBJ2-2, with a possible D match to TRBD2 (6 bases). The CDR3 has 16 residues. V was trimmed by 1 base and J by 0 bases, leaving 10 bases between them. Germline CDR1 reads SGHDT; CDR2 reads YYEEEE. DNA of the CDR3: TGTGCCAGCAGCTTGCTTCGGGAGCCGAACACCGGGGAGCTGTTTTTT. It encodes CASSLLREPNTGELFF.

As regards this clone: The conserved final phenylalanine or tryptophan is absent from the CDR3, which likely points to a read error. The chain uses TRBV5-1 and TRBJ1-1; D uncertain. Trimming pared 5 bases from V and 4 bases from J, leaving 9 bases between. Per germline, CDR1 SGHRS and CDR2 YFSETQ. CDR3 length: 12 residues. The CDR3 DNA reads as TGCGCCAGCAGAACAGAAGCCACTGAAGCTTTCGTT. It specifies CASRTEATEAFV.

This clone was seen only a few times. The V call is TRBV5-4, the J call TRBJ2-7; 8 nucleotides match TRBD2. Germline V gives CDR1 SGHNT, CDR2 YYREEE (reference sequence). CDR3 length: 15 amino acids. After removal of 4 bases from V and 0 bases from J, the junction contained 6 bases not matched to a gene. The DNA of the CDR3 is TGTGCCAGCAGCAGAGCGGGAGAGAGCTCCTACGAGCAGTACTTC. Amino acids: CASSRAGESSYEQYF.

This chain joins TRBV12-5 and TRBJ1-5; D is possibly TRBD1 (6 bases). CDR1 and CDR2 from the germline V gene are LGHNT and FRNRAP. The V gene lost 3 bases and the J gene lost 3 bases, with 12 bases spanning the gap. The length of the CDR3 is 15 residues. The CDR3 here is CASGLGGVPNQPQHF. DNA for the CDR3: TGTGCTAGTGGTTTAGGGGGGGTTCCCAATCAGCCCCAGCATTTT. Full variable domain (outside the CDR3, taken from reference TRBV12-5 and TRBJ1-5): DARVTQTPRHKVTEMGQEVTMRCQPILGHNTVFWYRQTMMQGLELLAYFRNRAPLDDSGMPKDRFSAEMPDATLATLKIQPSEPRDSAVYFCASGLGGVPNQPQHFGDGTRLSIL.

This rearrangement joins TRBV19 to TRBJ2-5; TRBD1 agrees at 12 bases. The CDR3 contains 14 residues. V trimming: 9 bases; J trimming: 5 bases; junction bases outside the gene matches: 7. The germline V gene encodes CDR1 LNHDA and CDR2 SQIVND (reference sequence). The CDR3 sequence is CASAGTGGRETQYF. CDR3 nucleotides: TGTGCCAGCGCAGGGACAGGGGGCCGGGAGACCCAGTACTTC. Full variable domain (remainder filled in from reference TRBV19 and TRBJ2-5): DGGITQSPKYLFRKEGQNVTLSCEQNLNHDAMYWYRQDPGQGLRLIYYSQIVNDFQKGDIAEGYSVSREKKESFPLTVTSAQKNPTAFYLCASAGTGGRETQYFGPGTRLLVL.

The chain couples TRBV6-1 to TRBJ2-1, with D perhaps TRBD2 (5 bases). The V gene lost 5 bases and the J gene lost 7 bases, with 12 bases spanning the gap. The CDR3 is made up of 13 amino acids. Germline assignment: CDR1 MNHNS and CDR2 SASEGT. CDR3 in amino acids: CASSWTAKNEQFF. Here the CDR3 DNA reads TGTGCCAGCAGTTGGACTGCCAAGAATGAGCAGTTCTTC.

The chain has TRBV30 and TRBJ2-5; 11 bases agree with TRBD2. The J call may be in error: the DNA end matches TRBJ2-7 better. In germline, CDR1 is GTSNPN, CDR2 SVGIG (reference sequence). The CDR3 covers 15 residues. CDR3 loop: CAWTLLAGVGYEQYF. As DNA, the CDR3 is TGTGCCTGGACCCTACTAGCGGGAGTGGGTTACGAGCAGTACTTC.

V is TRBV27 and J is TRBJ2-2; TRBD1 might be the D (6 bases). CDR1 MNHEY and CDR2 SMNVEV come from the germline V gene (reference sequence). V was pared by 5 bases and J by 0 bases, with 13 bases between. The CDR3 length is 16 residues. Here the CDR3 DNA reads TGTGCCAGCAGTACACCGGGACAAGCGAACACCGGGGAGCTGTTTTTT. Translating it yields CASSTPGQANTGELFF.

The chain has TRBV6-5 and TRBJ1-2; D possibly corresponds to TRBD1 (5 bases). CDR1 is MNHEY and CDR2 is SVGAGI in the germline V gene. The V end lost 7 bases, the J end lost 4 bases, and 13 bases lay between the germline ends. The CDR3 has 13 residues. CDR3 loop: CASTAAGPYGYTF. The DNA for the CDR3 is TGTGCCAGCACGGCAGCAGGGCCCTATGGCTACACCTTC.

For this clone: Compared with germline, one end of the junction differs, possibly owing to a read error. This chain uses TRBV2 with TRBJ2-7; maybe TRBD1 (6 bases). Germline V gives CDR1 SNHLY, CDR2 FYNNEI. CDR3 length: 8 residues. CDR3 sequence reads: CASGRQDF. Written as DNA, the CDR3 is TGTGCCAGCGGAAGACAGGATTTC.

Notes on this clone: In the same sample, other DNA sequences code for this CDR3. The gene calls are TRBV5-6 and TRBJ2-1; 8 bases match TRBD2. The length of the CDR3 is 14 residues. V lost 4 bases to trimming and J lost 5 bases; unmatched junction nucleotides: 5. Per the germline V gene, CDR1 is SGHDT and CDR2 is YYEEEE. The CDR3 sequence: CASSRGGSDNEQFF. The CDR3 coding sequence is TGTGCCAGCAGCCGGGGGGGATCGGACAATGAGCAGTTCTTC.

The J gene is TRBJ2-7, the V gene TRBV2; 7 nucleotides match TRBD2. This CDR3 spans 17 amino acids. With V trimmed by 8 bases and J by 2 bases, 18 bases remained unmatched. The germline V gene has CDR1 SNHLY and CDR2 FYNNEI. DNA for the CDR3: TGTGCCAGCTATTTGGCAAGGGTGGGAGGGACTACCTACGAGCAGTACTTC. Protein product: CASYLARVGGTTYEQYF. The full variable domain, rest sourced from reference TRBV2 and TRBJ2-7, is EPEVTQTPSHQVTQMGQEVILRCVPISNHLYFYWYRQILGQKVEFLVSFYNNEISEKSEIFDDQFSVERPDGSNFTLKIRSTKLEDSAMYFCASYLARVGGTTYEQYFGPGTRLTVT.

The chain joins TRBV6-6 to TRBJ2-5; D possibly corresponds to TRBD1 (6 bases). Trimming removed 6 bases from V and 0 bases from J, with 11 bases in between. The length of the CDR3 is 14 residues. Germline V gives CDR1 MNHNY, CDR2 SVGAGI (reference sequence). CDR3 sequence: CASSPQGYQETQYF. CDR3 nucleotide sequence: TGTGCCAGCAGCCCACAGGGATACCAAGAGACCCAGTACTTC.

The chain employs TRBV2 and TRBJ1-1; D unresolved. The CDR3 spans 14 residues. The V gene lost 3 bases and the J gene lost 0 bases, with 8 bases spanning the gap. Germline lookup yields CDR1 SNHLY and CDR2 FYNNEI. The CDR3 region is CASSDLVLNTEAFF. CDR3 coding DNA: TGTGCCAGCAGTGATCTCGTTCTGAACACTGAAGCTTTCTTT.